Sequencing of this T cell receptor beta chain was carried out in a study of Graves' ophthalmopathy and Graves' hyperthyroidism. The study's findings and limits: Thyroid clonotypes that were expanded above 0.001 frequency mostly also appeared in blood.

V was clipped by 2 bases and J by 3 bases; unmatched bases: 11. Germline V gene sequence: CDR1 KGHSH, CDR2 LQKENI. This CDR3 has 19 amino acids. Researchers took RNA transcripts and amplified TCR beta CDR3 regions from them. HTBI-primed RT-PCR formed the first round, and a multiplex PCR formed the second. MiXCR, run by TCRdb on the multiplex PCR reads, gives a single entry per CDR3 protein. The profile shows nearly 400,000 distinct CDR3 sequences, around 19% of them singletons. PBMCs originated in 8.5 to 10 ml of fresh peripheral blood. This clonotype was observed a few times. Antigen: not known. The sequencing sample was made of peripheral blood. This chain uses TRBV18 with TRBJ2-6, with TRBD1 matching over 9 bases. The clonotype comes from a woman aged 18-30 years with Graves' ophthalmopathy. The CDR3 spells CASSPITTGGANGANVLTF. The DNA of the CDR3 is TGTGCCAGCTCACCAATTACTACAGGGGGCGCAAATGGGGCCAACGTCCTGACTTTC.